This T cell receptor (beta chain) was documented in a study of T cells in Graves' hyperthyroidism and ophthalmopathy (dated by TCRdb to between 2019 and 2020). Concerning the study at large: Peripheral blood samples were taken at initial diagnosis, before any treatment was given. A discovery cohort of about 96 patients, 43 with Graves' ophthalmopathy and fewer than 65 with stable Graves' hyperthyroidism, was used to find distinguishing TCR V-J signatures. Prospective prediction of ophthalmopathy was tested in an independent validation cohort consisting of 18 to 20 hyperthyroidism patients and some 15 patients who later progressed to ophthalmopathy. The 100 discovery patients were randomly split 7:3 into training and test sets. The study also compared thyroid tissue and blood T-cell repertoires from several Graves' hyperthyroidism patients. Following sampling, methimazole starting at 30 mg daily was given to hyperthyroidism patients, and high-dose intravenous methylprednisolone was given to ophthalmopathy patients. The paper describes TCR Vbeta CDR3 sequencing of some 130 peripheral blood samples, made up of roughly 40 ophthalmopathy patients, roughly 72 hyperthyroidism patients and 17 progressor patients.

Amplification of TCR beta CDR3 regions was carried out from RNA transcripts. The first round of RT-PCR for the TCR CDR3 was performed with the HTBI primer set and the Qiagen OneStep RT-PCR kit. Libraries were constructed in a second round of multiplex PCR, after which size selection and purification were performed. Sequencing of the libraries was done on an Illumina HiSeq2000 using paired-end 100 bp reads. The paper's data handling went like this. SOAPnuke was used to process the raw data, throwing out any read that contained adapters or uncalled bases, had a mean Phred below 15, or lacked an exact constant-primer or identifier match. COPE v1.2.5 was used to merge the high-quality paired reads, and each unique nucleotide sequence was defined as a clonotype. MiTCR v1.1 was used to align clonotypes to the IMGT TRBV, TRBD and TRBJ reference segments. The analysis included only V-J combinations with a frequency above 0.0001, which together covered more than 98% of the repertoires. The TCS score was defined as the ratio of F50 (clonal expansion) to E x V (chaos), calculated using BLOSUM62-based TCRdist between CDR3 peptides within each V-J. Welch's t-statistics and random forest reduced around 550 V-J features to 13, which were used in a naive Bayes classifier (R e1071). The public sequencing data were trimmed at Q25 with fastp and processed into clonotypes with MiXCR by TCRdb, which kept only in-frame beta chains. CDR3 protein sequences are deduplicated, and each keeps its most common genes and DNA. The V and J calls come from TCRdb's annotation, not from the publication. For this sample there are fewer than 350,000 distinct CDR3 sequences; 15% to 20% appear just once. The ten largest clonotypes hold 49% of the sample.

This clonotype was observed at least ten times. Its antigen has not been determined. One base away there is no much larger clone; base qualities are not given. What the work shows at the level of the full study, not this receptor alone: Blood samples also contained most of the expanded thyroid clonotypes (frequency above 0.001), which suggests that blood repertoires may reflect thyroid immune responses. Sample size was not statistically predetermined, and blinding of investigators to group allocation was not performed. In cross-validation, a model built on a 13 V-J signature told ophthalmopathy apart from stable hyperthyroidism with 87.88% sensitivity and 81% to 82% specificity, and in testing the same model reached 80%/75%. During validation, the model predicted progression to ophthalmopathy a median of about 6.5 months ahead of onset, with around 71% sensitivity and 72% to 80% specificity.

Looking up the germline V gene (reference sequence) yields CDR1 MNHEY and CDR2 SMNVEV. The CDR3 runs 14 residues from the cysteine to the phenylalanine. Only CDR3 DNA is held: 42 bases, read in frame from base 1. A distance of 7 bases separates the germline ends of V and J, which lose 0 bases and 4 bases respectively. Graves' hyperthyroidism was defined as stable when no progression to ophthalmopathy occurred over 18 months of follow-up. Hyperthyroidism patients were newly diagnosed, with disease duration under 2 months, and aged 18 to 65 years. Patients with uncontrolled infections, other autoimmune diseases, pregnancy or lactation were excluded. Diagnoses were based on clinical symptoms, serum thyroxine and TRAb, thyroid ultrasound and orbital computed tomography. PBMCs were separated from approximately 10 ml of fresh peripheral blood using Ficoll-Paque density gradient centrifugation. Trizol reagent was used to extract total RNA, and RNA quality was then checked on an Agilent 2100 Bioanalyzer.

The TCR comes from a woman between 50 and 59 years old with Graves' hyperthyroidism. Here the chain combines TRBV27 and TRBJ1-5, with no confident D gene call. Sequencing used blood. Here is the DNA: TGTGCCAGCAGTTTATCGGGTACTAATCAGCCCCAGCATTTT. This is translated as CASSLSGTNQPQHF.